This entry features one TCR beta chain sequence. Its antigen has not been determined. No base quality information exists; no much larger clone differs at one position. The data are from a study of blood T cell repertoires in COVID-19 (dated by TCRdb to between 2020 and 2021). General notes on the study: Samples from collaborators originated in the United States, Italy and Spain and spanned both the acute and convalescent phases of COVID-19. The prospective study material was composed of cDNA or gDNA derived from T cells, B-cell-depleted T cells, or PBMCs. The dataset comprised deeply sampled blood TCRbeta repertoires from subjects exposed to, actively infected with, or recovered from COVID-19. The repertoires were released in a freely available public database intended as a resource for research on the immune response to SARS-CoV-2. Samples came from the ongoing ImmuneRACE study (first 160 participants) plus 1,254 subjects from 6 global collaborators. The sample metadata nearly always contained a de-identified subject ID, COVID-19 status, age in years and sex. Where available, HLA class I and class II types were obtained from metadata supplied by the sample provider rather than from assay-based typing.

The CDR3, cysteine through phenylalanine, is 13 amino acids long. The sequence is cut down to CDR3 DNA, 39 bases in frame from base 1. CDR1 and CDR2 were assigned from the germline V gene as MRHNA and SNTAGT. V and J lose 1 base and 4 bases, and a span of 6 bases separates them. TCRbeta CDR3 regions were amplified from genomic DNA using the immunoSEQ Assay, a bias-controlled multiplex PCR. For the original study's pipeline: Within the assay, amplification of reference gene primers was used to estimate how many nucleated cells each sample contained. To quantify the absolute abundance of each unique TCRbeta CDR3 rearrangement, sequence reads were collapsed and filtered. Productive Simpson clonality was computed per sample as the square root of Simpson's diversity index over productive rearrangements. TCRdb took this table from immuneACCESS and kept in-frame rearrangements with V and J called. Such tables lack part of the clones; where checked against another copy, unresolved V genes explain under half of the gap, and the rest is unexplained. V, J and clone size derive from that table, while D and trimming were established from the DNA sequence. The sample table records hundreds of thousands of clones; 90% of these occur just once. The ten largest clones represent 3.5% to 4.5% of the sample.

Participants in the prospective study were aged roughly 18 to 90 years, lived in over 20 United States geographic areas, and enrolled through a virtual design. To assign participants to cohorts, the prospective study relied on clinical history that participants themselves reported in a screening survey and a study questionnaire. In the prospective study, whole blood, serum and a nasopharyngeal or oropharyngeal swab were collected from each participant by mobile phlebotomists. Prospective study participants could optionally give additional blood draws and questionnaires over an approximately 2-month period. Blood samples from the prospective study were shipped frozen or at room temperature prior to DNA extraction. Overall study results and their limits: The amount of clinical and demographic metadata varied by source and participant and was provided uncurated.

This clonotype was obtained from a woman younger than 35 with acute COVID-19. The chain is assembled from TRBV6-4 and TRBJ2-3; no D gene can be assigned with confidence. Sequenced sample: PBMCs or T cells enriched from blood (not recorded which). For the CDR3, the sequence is CASSDYLADTQYF. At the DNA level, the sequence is TGTGCCAGCAGTGACTATCTCGCAGATACGCAGTATTTT.